This TCR beta chain was recovered during a study of cytomegalovirus exposure and HLA in healthy donors. The study's findings and limits: A later analysis reportedly identified an Asian-associated ancestry cluster as carrying fewer N-insertions than the approximately 670-donor mean. In a later analysis, at a false discovery rate of 0.05, under 20,000 TCR beta sequences were associated with HLA alleles.

Primers: 60 Vbeta forward and 13 Jbeta reverse. The protocol was immunoSEQ multiplex PCR, while the TCRdb copy is restricted to in-frame clones and leaves out a portion. This sample's clone table lists some 120,000 clones. The CDR3 has 13 amino acids. J was trimmed by 8 bases and V by 6 bases; bases with no gene match: 5. Germline V gene data show CDR1 as LNHDA and CDR2 as SQIVND (reference sequence). As to this clone: Antigen specificity is unknown.

Material: PBMCs. The chain employs TRBV19 and TRBJ1-2, with 11 bases lining up with TRBD1. This sequence originates from a man aged 25-40 years in good health and CMV-seronegative. The DNA of the CDR3 is TGTGCCAGTAGCCCATGGACAGGGGGCGGCTACACCTTC. As protein: CASSPWTGGGYTF.